This T cell receptor beta chain was recorded in a study of post-analysis software for immune sequencing data. Findings of the study overall: Included in a set of roughly five TRBV segments more frequent in patients than controls were TRBV5-6, TRBV5-1 and TRBV20-1.

Every TCR beta cDNA library bore unique molecular identifiers. The source material, roughly 0.9 to 11 million T cells, gave rise to 500,000 or so cDNA molecules. MiXCR, applied by TCRdb to the PCR reads, yields one record per CDR3 protein. This sample has hundreds of thousands of distinct CDR3 sequences, with roughly 45% found just once. The CDR3 consists of 12 residues. Germline values: CDR1 MNHEY, CDR2 SVGEGT. This clonotype has only a few counts. Its antigen is not known. Source material: blood. The chain links TRBV6-2 or TRBV6-3 to TRBJ2-5; D not resolved. Matching the DNA end better, TRBJ2-7 makes the J call doubtful. The receptor was derived from a girl aged 10 to 17 with multiple sclerosis. CDR3 coding DNA: TGTGCCAGCAGTTACTCGAGGTACGAGCAGTACTTC. Encoded protein: CASSYSRYEQYF.